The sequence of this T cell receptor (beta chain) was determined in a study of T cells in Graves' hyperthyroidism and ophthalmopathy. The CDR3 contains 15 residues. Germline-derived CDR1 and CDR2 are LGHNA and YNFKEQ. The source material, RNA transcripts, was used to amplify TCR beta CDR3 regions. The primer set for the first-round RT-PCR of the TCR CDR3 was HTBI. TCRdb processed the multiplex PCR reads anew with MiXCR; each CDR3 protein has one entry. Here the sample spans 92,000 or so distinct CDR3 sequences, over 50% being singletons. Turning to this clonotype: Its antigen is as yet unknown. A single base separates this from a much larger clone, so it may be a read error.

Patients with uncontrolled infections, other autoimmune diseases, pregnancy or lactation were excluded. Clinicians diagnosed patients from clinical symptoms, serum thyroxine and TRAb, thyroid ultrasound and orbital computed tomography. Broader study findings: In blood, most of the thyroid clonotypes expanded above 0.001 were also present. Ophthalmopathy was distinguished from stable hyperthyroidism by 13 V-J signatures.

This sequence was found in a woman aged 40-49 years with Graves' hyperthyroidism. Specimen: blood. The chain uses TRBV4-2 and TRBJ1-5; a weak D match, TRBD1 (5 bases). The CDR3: CASSQEGAGTQPLHF. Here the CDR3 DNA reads TGTGCCAGCAGCCAAGAGGGCGCAGGGACTCAGCCCCTGCATTTT.